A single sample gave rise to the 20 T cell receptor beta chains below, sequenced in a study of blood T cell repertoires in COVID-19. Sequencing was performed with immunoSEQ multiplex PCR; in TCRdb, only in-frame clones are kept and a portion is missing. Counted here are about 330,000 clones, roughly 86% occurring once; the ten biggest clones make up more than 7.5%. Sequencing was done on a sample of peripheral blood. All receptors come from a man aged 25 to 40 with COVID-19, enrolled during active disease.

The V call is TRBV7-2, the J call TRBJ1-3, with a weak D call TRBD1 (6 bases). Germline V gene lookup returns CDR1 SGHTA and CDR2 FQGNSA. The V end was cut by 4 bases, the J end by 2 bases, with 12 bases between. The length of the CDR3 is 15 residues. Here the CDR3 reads CASSSMDSPGNTIYF. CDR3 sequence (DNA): TGTGCCAGCAGCTCAATGGACAGCCCTGGAAACACCATATATTTT.

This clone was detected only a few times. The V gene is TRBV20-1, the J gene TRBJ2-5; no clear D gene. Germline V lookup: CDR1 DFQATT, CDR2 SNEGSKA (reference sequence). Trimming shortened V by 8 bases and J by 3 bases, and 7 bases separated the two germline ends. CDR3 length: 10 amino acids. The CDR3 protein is CSQAKETQYF. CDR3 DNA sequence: TGCAGTCAGGCTAAAGAGACCCAGTACTTC.

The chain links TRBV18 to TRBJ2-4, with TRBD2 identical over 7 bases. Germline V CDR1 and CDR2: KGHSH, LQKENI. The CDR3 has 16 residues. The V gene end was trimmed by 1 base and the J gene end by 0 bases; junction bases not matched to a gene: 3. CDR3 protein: CASSPRGGLAKNIQYF. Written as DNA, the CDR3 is TGTGCCAGCTCACCACGGGGGGGTTTAGCCAAAAACATTCAGTACTTC.

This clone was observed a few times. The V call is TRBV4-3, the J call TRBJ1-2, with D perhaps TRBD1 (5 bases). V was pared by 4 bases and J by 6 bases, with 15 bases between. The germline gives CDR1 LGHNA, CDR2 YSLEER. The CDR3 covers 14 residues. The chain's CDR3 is CASSRKSGADGYTF. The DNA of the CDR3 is TGCGCCAGCAGCCGCAAAAGCGGGGCCGATGGCTACACCTTC.

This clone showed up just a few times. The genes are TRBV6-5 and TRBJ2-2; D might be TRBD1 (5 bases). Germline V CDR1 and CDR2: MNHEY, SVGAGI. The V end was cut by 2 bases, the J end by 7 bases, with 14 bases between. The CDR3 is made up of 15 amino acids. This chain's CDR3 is CASSYRQGTIGELFF. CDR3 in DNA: TGTGCCAGCAGTTACCGTCAGGGAACGATCGGGGAGCTGTTTTTT.

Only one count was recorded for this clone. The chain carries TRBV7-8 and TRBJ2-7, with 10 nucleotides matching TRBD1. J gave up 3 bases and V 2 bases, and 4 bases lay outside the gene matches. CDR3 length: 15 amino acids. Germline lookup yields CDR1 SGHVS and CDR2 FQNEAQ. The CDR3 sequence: CASSLSTGGIYEQYF. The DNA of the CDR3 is TGTGCCAGCAGCTTATCGACAGGGGGCATCTACGAGCAGTACTTC. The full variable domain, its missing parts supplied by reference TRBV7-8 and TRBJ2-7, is GAGVSQSPRYKVAKRGQDVALRCDPISGHVSLFWYQQALGQGPEFLTYFQNEAQLDKSGLPSDRFFAERPEGSVSTLKIQRTQQEDSAVYLCASSLSTGGIYEQYFGPGTRLTVT.

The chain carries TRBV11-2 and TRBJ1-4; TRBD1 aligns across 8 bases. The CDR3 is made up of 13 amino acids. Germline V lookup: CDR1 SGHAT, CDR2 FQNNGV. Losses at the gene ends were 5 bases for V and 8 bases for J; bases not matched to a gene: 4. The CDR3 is CASSPDRAEKLFF. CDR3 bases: TGTGCCAGCAGCCCGGACAGGGCCGAAAAACTGTTTTTT.

Here the CDR3 reads CATSRDYLRGLNNQPQHF. For the CDR3, the DNA is TGTGCCACCAGCAGAGATTATCTGAGGGGGCTAAACAATCAGCCCCAGCATTTT. The chain recombines TRBV15 with TRBJ1-5, with 7 positions matching TRBD1. Germline V gives CDR1 LNHNV, CDR2 YYDKDF (reference sequence). The CDR3 is 18 amino acids. Germline trimming cut 0 bases from V and 3 bases from J; bases unmatched to any gene: 11.

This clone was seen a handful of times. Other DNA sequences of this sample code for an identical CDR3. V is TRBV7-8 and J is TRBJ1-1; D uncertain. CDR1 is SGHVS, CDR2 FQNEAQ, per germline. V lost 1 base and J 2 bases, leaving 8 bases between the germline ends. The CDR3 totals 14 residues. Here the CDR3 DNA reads TGTGCCAGCAGCTTAGGGCAGATTAACACTGAAGCTTTCTTT. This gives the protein CASSLGQINTEAFF.

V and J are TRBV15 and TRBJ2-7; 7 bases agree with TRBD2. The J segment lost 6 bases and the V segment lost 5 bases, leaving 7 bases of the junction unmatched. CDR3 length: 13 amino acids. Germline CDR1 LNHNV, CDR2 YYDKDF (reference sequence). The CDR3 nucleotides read TGTGCCACCAGCTTGCGGGAGCGGGGCGAGCAGTACTTC. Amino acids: CATSLRERGEQYF. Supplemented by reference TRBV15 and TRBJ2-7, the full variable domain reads DAMVIQNPRYQVTQFGKPVTLSCSQTLNHNVMYWYQQKSSQAPKLLFHYYDKDFNNEADTPDNFQSRRPNTSFCFLDIRSPGLGDTAMYLCATSLRERGEQYFGPGTRLTVT.

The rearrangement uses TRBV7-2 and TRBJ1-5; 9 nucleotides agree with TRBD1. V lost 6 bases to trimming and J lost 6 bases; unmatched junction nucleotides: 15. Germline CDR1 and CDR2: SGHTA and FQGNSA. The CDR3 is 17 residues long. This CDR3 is CASSYQGGQGYAQPQHF. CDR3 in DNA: TGTGCCAGCAGTTATCAGGGGGGACAGGGTTATGCTCAGCCCCAGCATTTT.

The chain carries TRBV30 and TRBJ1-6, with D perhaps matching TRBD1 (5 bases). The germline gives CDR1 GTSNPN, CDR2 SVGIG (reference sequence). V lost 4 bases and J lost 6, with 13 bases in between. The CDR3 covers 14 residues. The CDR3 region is CAWIDGHTNSPLHF. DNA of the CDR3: TGTGCCTGGATCGACGGACACACTAATTCACCCCTCCACTTT.

The CDR3 sequence: CASTPRPGVHYNEQFF. CDR3 in DNA: TGTGCCAGCACACCCCGTCCCGGAGTCCACTACAATGAGCAGTTCTTC. The chain uses TRBV28 and TRBJ2-1; D gene ambiguous. Germline values: CDR1 MDHEN, CDR2 SYDVKM. The CDR3 is 16 residues long. V lost 7 bases, J lost 3 bases, and 19 bases lay in between.

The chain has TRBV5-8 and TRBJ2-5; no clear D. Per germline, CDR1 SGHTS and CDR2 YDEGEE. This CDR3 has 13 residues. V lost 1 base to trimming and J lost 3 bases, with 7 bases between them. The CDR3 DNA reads TGTGCCAGCAGCTTGATTCAGAAAGAGACCCAGTACTTC. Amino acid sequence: CASSLIQKETQYF. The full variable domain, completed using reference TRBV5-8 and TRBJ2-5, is EAGVTQSPTHLIKTRGQQATLRCSPISGHTSVYWYQQALGLGLQFLLWYDEGEERNRGNFPPRFSGRQFPNYSSELNVNALELEDSALYLCASSLIQKETQYFGPGTRLLVL.

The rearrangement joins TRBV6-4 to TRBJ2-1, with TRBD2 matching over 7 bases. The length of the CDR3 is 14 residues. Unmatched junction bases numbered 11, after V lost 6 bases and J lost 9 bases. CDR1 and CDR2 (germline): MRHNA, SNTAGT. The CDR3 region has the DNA TGTGCCAGCAGCCCCCGGCGGGGGTACGGTGAGCAGTTCTTC. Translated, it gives CASSPRRGYGEQFF.

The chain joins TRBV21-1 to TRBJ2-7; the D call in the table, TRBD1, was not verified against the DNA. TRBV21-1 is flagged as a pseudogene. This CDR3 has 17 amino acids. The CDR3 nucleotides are TGTGCCAGCAGCAAAGATCGACAGGGGGTTCTCTCCTACGAGCAGTACTTC. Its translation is CASSKDRQGVLSYEQYF.

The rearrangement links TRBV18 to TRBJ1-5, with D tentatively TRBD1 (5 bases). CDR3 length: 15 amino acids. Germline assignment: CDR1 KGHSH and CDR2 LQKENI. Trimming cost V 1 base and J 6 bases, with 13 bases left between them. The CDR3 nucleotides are TGTGCCAGCTCACCACAGGGTATGGGGGGTCAGCCCCAGCATTTT. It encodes CASSPQGMGGQPQHF.

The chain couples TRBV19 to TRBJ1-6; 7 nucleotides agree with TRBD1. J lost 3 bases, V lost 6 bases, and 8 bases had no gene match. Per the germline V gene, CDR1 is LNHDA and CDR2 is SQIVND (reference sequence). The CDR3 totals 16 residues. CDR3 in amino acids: CASSRQGEIYNSPLHF. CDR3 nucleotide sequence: TGTGCCAGTAGCCGACAGGGAGAAATCTATAATTCACCCCTCCACTTT.

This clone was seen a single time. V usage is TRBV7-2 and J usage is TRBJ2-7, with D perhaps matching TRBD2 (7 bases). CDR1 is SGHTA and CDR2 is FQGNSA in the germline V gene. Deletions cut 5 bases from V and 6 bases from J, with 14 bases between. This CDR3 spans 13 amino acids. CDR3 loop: CASSTDGGLEQYF. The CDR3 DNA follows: TGTGCCAGCAGCACGGACGGGGGGCTCGAGCAGTACTTC. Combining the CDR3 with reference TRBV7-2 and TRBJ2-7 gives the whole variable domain GAGVSQSPSNKVTEKGKDVELRCDPISGHTALYWYRQSLGQGLEFLIYFQGNSAPDKSGLPSDRFSAERTGGSVSTLTIQRTQQEDSAVYLCASSTDGGLEQYFGPGTRLTVT.

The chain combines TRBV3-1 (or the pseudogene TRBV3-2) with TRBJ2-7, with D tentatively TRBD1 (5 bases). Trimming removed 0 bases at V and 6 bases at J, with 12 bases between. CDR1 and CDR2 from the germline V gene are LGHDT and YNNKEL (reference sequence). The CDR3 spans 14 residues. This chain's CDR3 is CASSQEGTGSEQYF. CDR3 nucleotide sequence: TGTGCCAGCAGCCAAGAAGGCACAGGCAGCGAGCAGTACTTC.